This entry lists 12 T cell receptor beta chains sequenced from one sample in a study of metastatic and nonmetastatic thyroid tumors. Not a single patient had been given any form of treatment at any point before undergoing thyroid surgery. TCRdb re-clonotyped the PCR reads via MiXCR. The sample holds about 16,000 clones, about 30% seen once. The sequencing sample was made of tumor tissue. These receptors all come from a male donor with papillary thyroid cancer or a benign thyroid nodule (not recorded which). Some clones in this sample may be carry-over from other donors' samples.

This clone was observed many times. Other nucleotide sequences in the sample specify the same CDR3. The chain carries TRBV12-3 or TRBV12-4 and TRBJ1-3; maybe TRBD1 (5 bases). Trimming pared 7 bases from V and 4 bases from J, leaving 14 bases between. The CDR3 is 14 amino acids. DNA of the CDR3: TGTGCCAGCAAGGGGACTAATGTCGGAAACACCATATATTTT. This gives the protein CASKGTNVGNTIYF.

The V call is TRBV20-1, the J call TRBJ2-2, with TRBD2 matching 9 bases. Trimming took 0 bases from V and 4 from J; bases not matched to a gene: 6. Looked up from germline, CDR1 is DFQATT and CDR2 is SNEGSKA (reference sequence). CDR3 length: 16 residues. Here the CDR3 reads CSARDLAGAGTGELFF. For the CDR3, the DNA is TGCAGTGCTAGAGACTTAGCGGGAGCGGGCACCGGGGAGCTGTTTTTT.

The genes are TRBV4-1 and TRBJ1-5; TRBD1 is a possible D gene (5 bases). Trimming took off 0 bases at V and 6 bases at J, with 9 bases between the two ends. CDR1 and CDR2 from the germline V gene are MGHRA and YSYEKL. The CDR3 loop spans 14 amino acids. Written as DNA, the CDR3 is TGCGCCAGCAGCCAAGATCAGGGAACTCAGCCCCAGCATTTT. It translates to CASSQDQGTQPQHF.

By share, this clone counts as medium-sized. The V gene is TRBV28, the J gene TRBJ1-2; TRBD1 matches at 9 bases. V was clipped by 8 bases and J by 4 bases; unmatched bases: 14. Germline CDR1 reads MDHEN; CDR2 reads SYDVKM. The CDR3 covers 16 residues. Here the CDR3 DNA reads TGTGCCAGCGTCTGGGTCGGGGGACAGGGAGGCTATGGCTACACCTTC. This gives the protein CASVWVGGQGGYGYTF.

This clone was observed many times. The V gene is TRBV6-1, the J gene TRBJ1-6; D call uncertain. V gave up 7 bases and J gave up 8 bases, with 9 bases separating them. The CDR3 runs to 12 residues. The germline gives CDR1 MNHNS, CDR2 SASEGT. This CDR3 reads CASIPWDSPLHF. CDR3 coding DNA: TGTGCCAGCATCCCTTGGGATTCACCCCTCCACTTT.

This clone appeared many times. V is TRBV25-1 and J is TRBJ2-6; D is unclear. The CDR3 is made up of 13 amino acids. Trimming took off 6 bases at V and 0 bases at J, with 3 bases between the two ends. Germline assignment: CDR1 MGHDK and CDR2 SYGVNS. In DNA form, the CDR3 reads TGTGCCAGCAGCGCCTCTGGGGCCAACGTCCTGACTTTC. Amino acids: CASSASGANVLTF.

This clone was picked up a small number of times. The CDR3 nucleotides read TGTGCCAGCAGTGGCATAACTAGCGAGCAGTACTTC. This sequence encodes CASSGITSEQYF. The chain carries TRBV27 and TRBJ2-7, with a possible D match to TRBD2 (5 bases). The V gene lost 5 bases and the J gene lost 6 bases, with 11 bases spanning the gap. The germline gives CDR1 MNHEY, CDR2 SMNVEV (reference sequence). The CDR3 length is 12 residues.

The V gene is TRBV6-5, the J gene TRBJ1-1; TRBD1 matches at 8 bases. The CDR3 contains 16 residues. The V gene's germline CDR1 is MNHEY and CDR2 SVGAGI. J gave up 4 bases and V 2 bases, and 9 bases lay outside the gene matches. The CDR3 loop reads CASSYPGQGMGTEAFF. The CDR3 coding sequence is TGTGCCAGCAGTTACCCCGGACAGGGAATGGGCACTGAAGCTTTCTTT.

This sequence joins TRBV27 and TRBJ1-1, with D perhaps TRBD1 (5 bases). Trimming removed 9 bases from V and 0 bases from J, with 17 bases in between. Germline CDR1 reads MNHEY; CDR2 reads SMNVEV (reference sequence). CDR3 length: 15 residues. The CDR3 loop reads CASSPGHGLNTEAFF. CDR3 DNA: TGTGCCAGTAGTCCCGGACACGGACTGAACACTGAAGCTTTCTTT.

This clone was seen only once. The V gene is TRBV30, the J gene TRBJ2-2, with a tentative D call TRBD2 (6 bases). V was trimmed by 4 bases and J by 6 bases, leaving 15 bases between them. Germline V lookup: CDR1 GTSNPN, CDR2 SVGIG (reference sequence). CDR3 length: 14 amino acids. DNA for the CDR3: TGTGCCTGGAACCGGGAGAACCCCGCCGGGGAGCTGTTTTTT. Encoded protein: CAWNRENPAGELFF.

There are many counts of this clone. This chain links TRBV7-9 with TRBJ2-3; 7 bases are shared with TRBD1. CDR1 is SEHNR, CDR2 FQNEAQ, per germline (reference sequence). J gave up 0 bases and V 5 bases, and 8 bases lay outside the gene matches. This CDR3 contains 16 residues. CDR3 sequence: CASSLLGDRSTDTQYF. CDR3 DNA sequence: TGTGCCAGCAGCCTACTGGGGGACAGAAGCACAGATACGCAGTATTTT.

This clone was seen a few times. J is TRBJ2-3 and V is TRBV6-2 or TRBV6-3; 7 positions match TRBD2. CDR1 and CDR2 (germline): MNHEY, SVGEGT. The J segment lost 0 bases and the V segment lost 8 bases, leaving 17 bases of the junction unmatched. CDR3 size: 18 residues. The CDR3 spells CASRDRVTSATSTDTQYF. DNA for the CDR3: TGTGCCAGCCGAGACCGGGTCACTAGCGCCACTAGCACAGATACGCAGTATTTT.